This T cell receptor beta chain was retrieved from a study of blood T cell repertoires in COVID-19 (TCRdb year 2020). Broadly, across the study: Samples from collaborators originated in the United States, Italy and Spain and spanned both the acute and convalescent phases of COVID-19. The prospective study material was composed of cDNA or gDNA derived from T cells, B-cell-depleted T cells, or PBMCs. The dataset comprised deeply sampled blood TCRbeta repertoires from subjects exposed to, actively infected with, or recovered from COVID-19. The repertoires were released in a freely available public database intended as a resource for research on the immune response to SARS-CoV-2. The samples were drawn from two sources: the first 160 participants of the ongoing ImmuneRACE study, and 950 to 1,500 subjects contributed by 6 global collaborators. A de-identified subject ID, COVID-19 status, age in years and sex were almost always included in the sample metadata. Where available, HLA class I and class II types were obtained from metadata supplied by the sample provider rather than from assay-based typing. Study-wide conclusions, independent of this receptor: The quantity of clinical and demographic metadata differed by source and by participant and was supplied without curation.

From V the trimming removes 4 bases and from J it removes 0 bases, while the gene matches leave 7 bases of the junction unaccounted for. From its cysteine to its phenylalanine, the CDR3 spans 17 amino acids. Of all the DNA, just the CDR3 is kept, 51 bases in frame from base 1. CDR1 LNHDA and CDR2 SQIVND are derived from the germline V gene (reference sequence). Remarks on this clone: Its antigen target is currently unknown. Per-base qualities were not stored, and no clone one base away is much larger.

TCRbeta CDR3 regions were amplified from genomic DNA using the immunoSEQ Assay, a bias-controlled multiplex PCR. Under the source paper's analysis protocol: The number of nucleated cells in each sample was estimated from the amplification of reference gene primers within the assay. To quantify the absolute abundance of each unique TCRbeta CDR3 rearrangement, sequence reads were collapsed and filtered. For each sample, productive Simpson clonality was calculated as the square root of Simpson's diversity index over productive rearrangements. The source is immuneACCESS, and TCRdb retained only in-frame sequences with V and J called. Part of the clones is not carried over; for the studies checked, unresolved V genes explain less than half of this, and the remainder is unexplained. V and J calls and clone size are those listed in that table; D and trimming were worked out from the DNA. The sample profile shows roughly 81,000 clones; about four fifths of them were found once. The ten largest clonotypes hold about 2% of the sample.

Collaborating institutions collected whole blood in K2EDTA tubes following their own protocols. For TCRbeta analysis, collaborators shipped samples in one of three forms: frozen whole blood, isolated PBMCs, or DNA extracted from either of those sample types. Material for sequencing was peripheral blood. The clonotype was recovered from a woman in her 70s with acute or convalescent COVID-19. The rearranged chain carries TRBV19 and TRBJ2-7, with 12 middle bases fitting TRBD2. At the DNA level, the sequence is TGTGCCAGTAGTAGCGGGCTAGCGGGGGGGCGCTCCTACGAGCAGTACTTC. Its protein reads: CASSSGLAGGRSYEQYF.